This is a list of T cell receptor beta chains from one sample in a study of immune evolution from preneoplasia to lung adenocarcinoma. TCRdb's copy holds only in-frame clones and misses some; the assay was immunoSEQ multiplex PCR. This sample has just over 3,500 clones, with less than 80% found just once. Material: FFPE lung adenocarcinoma in situ tissue. Receptors were obtained from a person aged 60-80 years with lung adenocarcinoma. Each CDR3 is given with its conserved first and last residue. Each record gives: D gene, clone size, J gene, V gene, CDR3 DNA, CDR3 protein. D genes are given only for firm matches. Not all rows give a size; the values are once, few, many and, for expanded clones, a class.

NA,NA,TRBJ1-6,TRBV4-3,TGCGCCAGCAGCCAAGATTGGGGGAATCCGAATTCACCCCTCCACTTT,CASSQDWGNPNSPLHF
NA,NA,TRBJ1-2,TRBV6-5,TGTGCCAGCAGTTACGCAAGGGATAACTATGGCTACACCTTC,CASSYARDNYGYTF
NA,few,TRBJ2-7,TRBV18,TGTGCCAGCTCACCGAGAGCAGGGGAGCAGTACTTC,CASSPRAGEQYF
NA,NA,TRBJ2-7,TRBV7-8,TGTGCCAGCAGCTTATCCGGGATAGGGGGCTACGAGCAGTACTTC,CASSLSGIGGYEQYF
TRBD1,few,TRBJ2-7,TRBV6-1,TGTGCCAGCATCTCTAGGGGGACAGGGAGATACGAGCAGTACTTC,CASISRGTGRYEQYF
NA,NA,TRBJ2-3,TRBV5-1,TGCGCCAGCAGCTTGGCTGGGCAAGGCACAGATACGCAGTATTTT,CASSLAGQGTDTQYF
NA,NA,TRBJ1-1,TRBV20-1,TGCAGTGCTAGGGAGAACACTGAAGCTTTCTTT,CSARENTEAFF
NA,few,TRBJ2-3,TRBV5-1,TGCGCCAGCAGCTTGGTAGGGAGCGCAGATACGCAGTATTTT,CASSLVGSADTQYF
NA,NA,TRBJ1-4,TRBV6-1,TGTGCCAGCAGTGGGCAGGGAATAACTAATGAAAAACTGTTTTTT,CASSGQGITNEKLFF
NA,NA,TRBJ1-4,TRBV5-1,TGCGCCAGCAGCCCTGCCGGCCAGGGGAAAAATGAAAAACTGTTTTTT,CASSPAGQGKNEKLFF
TRBD1,NA,TRBJ1-5,TRBV28,TGTGCCAGCAGTACGACCTACAGGGGGCGGCAGCCCCAGCATTTT,CASSTTYRGRQPQHF
NA,NA,TRBJ1-4,TRBV30,TGTGCCTGGAGTCCGGGGATTGAAAAACTGTTTTTT,CAWSPGIEKLFF
TRBD1,few,TRBJ1-1,TRBV19,TGTGCCAGTAGTTCTCTGGGAGGGGGCTTTTACAGGAACACTGAAGCTTTCTTT,CASSSLGGGFYRNTEAFF
NA,NA,TRBJ1-2,TRBV4-2,TGTGCCAGCAGCCAAGATTGGCAGGCCAACTATGGCTACACCTTC,CASSQDWQANYGYTF
NA,NA,TRBJ1-5,TRBV7-2,TGTGCCAGCAGCCCCTCTAGTGGACCGAATCAGCCCCAGCATTTT,CASSPSSGPNQPQHF
NA,NA,TRBJ2-2,TRBV18,TGTGCCAGCTCACCTTGGGGGAACACCGGGGAGCTGTTTTTT,CASSPWGNTGELFF
TRBD1,NA,TRBJ2-7,TRBV18,TGTGCCAGCTCACCAGGGATCGGGACAGGGGGCTACGAGCAGTACTTC,CASSPGIGTGGYEQYF
TRBD1,NA,TRBJ1-6,TRBV6-5,TGTGCCTCGGGGACAGGGAATTCACCCCTCCACTTT,CASGTGNSPLHF
TRBD1,NA,TRBJ2-1,TRBV7-9,TGTGCCAGCAGCCCACCGGGACAGGGTTCCGGTGTGCAGTTCTTC,CASSPPGQGSGVQFF
NA,NA,TRBJ2-7,TRBV18,TGTGCCAGCTCGCCGGGTCCGAGCTACGAGCAGTACTTC,CASSPGPSYEQYF
NA,large,TRBJ1-1,TRBV5-8,TGTGCCAGCAGCTTCCGGGGAAGGGGTGAAGCTTTCTTT,CASSFRGRGEAFF
TRBD2,NA,TRBJ2-1,TRBV7-9,TGTGCCAGCAGCTCAAGCGGGGTCTCCTACAATGAGCAGTTCTTC,CASSSSGVSYNEQFF
NA,NA,TRBJ2-1,TRBV5-1,TGCGCCAGCAGCCTCCCGGGCGGGGGCCCCCTAAGGGATGAGCAGTTCTTC,CASSLPGGGPLRDEQFF
TRBD1,NA,TRBJ2-7,TRBV27,TGTGCCAGCAGCCTAGCGGCGGGACAGGGGTACGAGCAGTACTTC,CASSLAAGQGYEQYF
NA,NA,TRBJ2-5,TRBV4-1,TGCGCCAGCAGCCAAGTTGGGGGATCCCAAGAGACCCAGTACTTC,CASSQVGGSQETQYF
TRBD1,NA,TRBJ1-6,TRBV5-1,TGCGCCAGCAAGGGACAGGGGGAGAATTCACCCCTCCACTTT,CASKGQGENSPLHF
NA,few,TRBJ2-3,TRBV19,TGTGCCAGTAGTAGGGGGGGGGCCTTTTCGGGGACAGATACGCAGTATTTT,CASSRGGAFSGTDTQYF
NA,few,TRBJ1-1,TRBV2,TGTGCCAGTGAAGGGGAATCACACACTGAAGCTTTCTTT,CASEGESHTEAFF
TRBD1,NA,TRBJ1-1,TRBV6-5,TGTGCCAGCAGTTACACTAGGACAGGCCTGAACACTGAAGCTTTCTTT,CASSYTRTGLNTEAFF
NA,NA,TRBJ1-1,TRBV6-6,TGTGCCAGCAGCCCAGGCATGAACACTGAAGCTTTCTTT,CASSPGMNTEAFF
NA,NA,TRBJ1-2,TRBV5-1,TGCGCCAGCAGCCGGACGGACTATGGCTACACCTTC,CASSRTDYGYTF
NA,few,TRBJ2-5,TRBV5-4,TGTGCCAGCAGCTTAGGCGGAAAGAGCCAAGAGACCCAGTACTTC,CASSLGGKSQETQYF
NA,NA,TRBJ1-4,TRBV4-2,TGTGCCAGCAGCCCGTGGGGGGGCTCAAATGAAAAACTGTTTTTT,CASSPWGGSNEKLFF
TRBD1,NA,TRBJ2-5,TRBV7-9,TGTGCCAGCAGCTCCGACAGGGGTCGCCAAGAGACCCAGTACTTC,CASSSDRGRQETQYF
NA,NA,TRBJ2-2,TRBV5-5,TGTGCCAGCAGCTTGGTGGGGACCGGGGAGCTGTTTTTT,CASSLVGTGELFF
NA,NA,TRBJ1-2,TRBV5-2,TGTGCCAGCAACGGTATGGAGAGTACGAAGACCTATGGCTACACCTTC,CASNGMESTKTYGYTF
NA,NA,TRBJ2-7,TRBV19,TGTGCCAGTAGTATAAGCAGGACTCCCGAAAGGGTCCGCGAGCAGTACTTC,CASSISRTPERVREQYF
TRBD2,few,TRBJ2-7,TRBV11-2,TGTGCCAGCAGCTCGTGGGGCGGGGGCTCCTACGAGCAGTACTTC,CASSSWGGGSYEQYF
TRBD1,NA,TRBJ2-5,TRBV28,TGTGCCAGCAGCCCAGGGGACAGAGAGACCCAGTACTTC,CASSPGDRETQYF
NA,once,TRBJ2-6,TRBV4-3,TGCGCCAGCAGCCGCACTTCCTCTGGGGCCAACGTCCTGACTTTC,CASSRTSSGANVLTF
TRBD2,NA,TRBJ2-1,TRBV9,TGTGCCAGCAGCGTAGGCGGGGGGCCTCACAATGAGCAGTTCTTC,CASSVGGGPHNEQFF
NA,NA,TRBJ2-7,TRBV18,TGTGCCAGCTCACCACGCGACGGGGCCTACGAGCAGTACTTC,CASSPRDGAYEQYF
NA,NA,TRBJ1-3,TRBV6-5,TGTGCCAGCAGTGGCCGCTCTGGAAACACCATATATTTT,CASSGRSGNTIYF
TRBD2,NA,TRBJ2-1,TRBV19,TGTGCCAGTACCCGGGAGCGGGGCTACAATGAGCAGTTCTTC,CASTRERGYNEQFF
TRBD1,NA,TRBJ2-3,TRBV19,TGTGCCAGTAGTAGCCGCCCGACAGGGGTAGCCACAGATACGCAGTATTTT,CASSSRPTGVATDTQYF
NA,NA,TRBJ1-2,TRBV5-1,TGCGCCAGCAGCTTCGAAGGGTATGGCTACACCTTC,CASSFEGYGYTF
NA,once,TRBJ1-1,TRBV6-1,TGTGCCAGCCCTGGTTGGGATAACACTGAAGCTTTCTTT,CASPGWDNTEAFF
NA,NA,TRBJ1-2,TRBV10-2,TGCGCCAGCAGTGTTGCCATTTCTTCCGGCTACACCTTC,CASSVAISSGYTF
NA,NA,TRBJ1-2,TRBV6-5,TGTGCCAGCAGACCGGGACCAAGTCCAGGAAGTGGCTACACCTTC,CASRPGPSPGSGYTF
NA,NA,TRBJ1-1,TRBV18,TGTGCCAGCTCACCTACTTCAGGGGTGTTCGCTGAAGCTTTCTTT,CASSPTSGVFAEAFF
TRBD1,NA,TRBJ2-7,TRBV5-6,TGTGCCAGCAGCTACGGACAGGGACCCTACGAGCAGTACTTC,CASSYGQGPYEQYF
NA,NA,TRBJ2-7,TRBV11-3,TGTGCCAGCAGCACTTTCGGAGGACAGCCGATATCCTACGAGCAGTACTTC,CASSTFGGQPISYEQYF
NA,NA,TRBJ1-3,TRBV19,TGTGCCAGTAGTCGGGAAACCTCTGGAAACACCATATATTTT,CASSRETSGNTIYF
NA,NA,TRBJ2-7,TRBV12-2,TGTGCAAGTCGCTTAGCGCATATTCGGACTCCACTCTACTACGAGCAGTACTTC,CASRLAHIRTPLYYEQYF
NA,few,TRBJ1-3,TRBV6-5,TGTGCCAGCAGTTACTCGCAAGGAAACACCATATATTTT,CASSYSQGNTIYF
NA,few,TRBJ1-5,TRBV7-9,TGTGCCAGCAGCTTAGACAGTTTGACCCAGCATTTT,CASSLDSLTQHF
NA,NA,TRBJ2-1,TRBV6-5,TGTGCCAGCAGTTATGGGCGCAATGAGCAGTTCTTC,CASSYGRNEQFF
TRBD1,NA,TRBJ2-5,TRBV7-2,TGTGCCAGCAGAGTCGGACAGGCCCAAGAGACCCAGTACTTC,CASRVGQAQETQYF